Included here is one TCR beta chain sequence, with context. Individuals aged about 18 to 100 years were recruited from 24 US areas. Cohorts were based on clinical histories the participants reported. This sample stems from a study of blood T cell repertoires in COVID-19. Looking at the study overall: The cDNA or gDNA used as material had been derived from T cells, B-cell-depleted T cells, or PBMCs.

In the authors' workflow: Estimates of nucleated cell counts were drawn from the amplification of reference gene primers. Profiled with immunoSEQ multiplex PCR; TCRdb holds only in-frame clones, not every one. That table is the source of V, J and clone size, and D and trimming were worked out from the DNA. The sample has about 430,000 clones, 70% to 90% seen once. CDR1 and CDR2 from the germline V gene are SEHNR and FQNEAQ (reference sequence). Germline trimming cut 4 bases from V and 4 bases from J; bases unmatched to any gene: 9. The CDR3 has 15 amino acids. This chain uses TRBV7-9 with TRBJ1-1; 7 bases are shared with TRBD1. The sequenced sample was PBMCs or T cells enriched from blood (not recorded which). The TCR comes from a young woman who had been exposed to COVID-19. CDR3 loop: CASSSQGGAGTEAFF. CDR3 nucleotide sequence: TGTGCCAGCAGCTCCCAAGGGGGCGCAGGCACTGAAGCTTTCTTT.